The 18 T cell receptor beta chains given below trace back to one sample, sequenced in a study of CD8+CD57+ T cells in acquired aplastic anemia. TCR beta VDJ combinations and CDR3 sequences were profiled from genomic DNA. TCRdb used MiXCR to reprocess the reads, holding one entry per CDR3 protein. The sample lists 75,000 to 90,000 distinct CDR3 sequences; approximately 45% were seen once. Input material: sorted CD4+, CD8+, or CD8+CD57+ T cells (not recorded which) from PBMCs. These receptors all stem from a human donor in good health, serving as a control.

The chain uses TRBV15 and TRBJ1-2; D unclear. Germline assignment: CDR1 LNHNV and CDR2 YYDKDF (reference sequence). The CDR3 covers 11 residues. Trimming pared 1 base from V and 7 bases from J, leaving 4 bases between. This CDR3 is CATSRVLGYTF. CDR3 DNA sequence: TGTGCCACCAGCAGAGTTCTTGGCTACACCTTC.

J is TRBJ1-1 and V is TRBV15; 7 nucleotides align to TRBD1. There are 15 residues in the CDR3. CDR1 and CDR2 (germline): LNHNV, YYDKDF (reference sequence). The V and J ends lost 5 bases and 7 bases, in that order; junction bases with no gene match: 13. The CDR3 region is CATSSGQAWDHEAFF. DNA of the CDR3: TGTGCCACCAGCTCCGGACAGGCTTGGGATCATGAAGCTTTCTTT.

The chain has TRBV15 and TRBJ1-1; D unclear. Trimming left V 1 base short and J 2 bases short, with 14 bases between. The CDR3 covers 16 residues. Germline loops: CDR1 LNHNV, CDR2 YYDKDF (reference sequence). CDR3 amino acids: CATSRATGPTNTEAFF. The CDR3 DNA is TGTGCCACCAGCAGAGCCACCGGACCCACCAACACTGAAGCTTTCTTT.

The chain is built from TRBV2 and TRBJ2-2; 11 bases agree with TRBD2. The V gene end was trimmed by 7 bases and the J gene end by 6 bases; junction bases not matched to a gene: 4. Germline CDR1 is SNHLY and CDR2 is FYNNEI. This CDR3 has 14 amino acids. The CDR3 nucleotides read TGTGCCAGCAAGGAACTAGCGGGGGCCGGGGAGCTGTTTTTT. Protein product: CASKELAGAGELFF.

This clonotype was seen many times. The chain employs TRBV12-3 or TRBV12-4 and TRBJ2-7; tentatively, D is TRBD1 (5 bases). The CDR3 has 13 residues. Trimming stripped 3 bases from V and 3 bases from J, with 9 bases between. CDR3 in DNA: TGTGCCAGCAGTTTGTCGGACAACTACGAGCAGTACTTC. Translation: CASSLSDNYEQYF.

This clonotype occurred once. CDR3 region: CASSTRGQVMEQYF. The CDR3, as DNA: TGTGCCAGCAGTACTCGGGGACAGGTTATGGAGCAGTACTTC. The chain joins TRBV6-5 to TRBJ2-7; 8 positions match TRBD1. V gave up 5 bases and J gave up 7 bases; unmatched junction bases: 10. Germline values: CDR1 MNHEY, CDR2 SVGAGI. The CDR3 is made up of 14 amino acids.

There are a few counts of this clonotype. The chain combines TRBV7-2 with TRBJ2-1, with TRBD1 matching 9 bases. V lost 5 bases, J lost 7 bases, and 3 bases stayed unmatched. Germline lookup yields CDR1 SGHTA and CDR2 FQGNSA. The length of the CDR3 is 13 residues. CDR3 sequence reads: CASSGTGFNEQFF. The CDR3 region has the DNA TGTGCCAGCAGCGGGACAGGGTTTAATGAGCAGTTCTTC.

This clonotype was seen a handful of times. V and J are TRBV12-3 or TRBV12-4 and TRBJ1-1; D is undetermined. Trimming stripped 5 bases from V and 9 bases from J, with 13 bases between. There are 12 residues in the CDR3. The CDR3 sequence is CASSPGPVKAFF. The CDR3 region has the DNA TGTGCCAGCAGTCCCGGGCCGGTCAAAGCTTTCTTT.

The chain is built from TRBV29-1 and TRBJ1-2; TRBD1 is a possible D gene (5 bases). Trimming pared 7 bases from V and 7 bases from J, leaving 13 bases between. CDR1 is SQVTM and CDR2 is ANQGSEA in the germline V gene. CDR3 size: 11 residues. The CDR3, as DNA: TGCAGCGGTGCTGGGGGTTCTGGCTACACCTTC. This codes for CSGAGGSGYTF.

This clonotype was observed a single time. A read error may be the cause here, since a much bigger clone is one base away. The rearrangement uses TRBV20-1 and TRBJ2-7; 8 bases map to TRBD2. CDR3 length: 14 amino acids. The V gene's germline CDR1 is DFQATT and CDR2 SNEGSKA (reference sequence). This CDR3 reads CSTRVMAGGREQYF. CDR3 nucleotides: TGCAGTACTAGAGTAATGGCGGGAGGCCGGGAGCAGTACTTC.

The chain uses TRBV29-1 and TRBJ2-7; tentative D call: TRBD1 (5 bases). CDR3 length: 16 residues. The V gene lost 0 bases and the J gene lost 0 bases, with 15 bases spanning the gap. Germline values: CDR1 SQVTM, CDR2 ANQGSEA. The CDR3 nucleotides are TGCAGCGTTGAAGATCGGGCAGGGTCGAGCTCCTACGAGCAGTACTTC. It specifies CSVEDRAGSSSYEQYF.

A word on this clonotype: The junction departs from the called germline gene at one end, perhaps through a read error. The CDR3 sequence: CASSQDTGTGPDGQNF. CDR3 in DNA: TGTGCCAGCAGCCAAGACACGGGGACCGGTCCGGACGGGCAGAACTTC. The gene calls are TRBV4-2 and TRBJ2-7; D possibly matches TRBD1 or TRBD2 (5 bases each). The CDR3 runs to 16 residues. Germline V gene sequence: CDR1 LGHNA, CDR2 YNFKEQ.

On this clonotype: With a much larger clone just one base away, this may be a read error. The J gene is TRBJ1-2, the V gene TRBV13; 8 bases are a match to TRBD1. The V segment lost 5 bases and the J segment 5 bases; nucleotides outside the gene matches: 13. CDR3 size: 16 residues. Germline CDR1 is PRHDT and CDR2 is FYEKMQ (reference sequence). The CDR3: CASSQYGAGGRYGYTF. CDR3 DNA: TGTGCCAGCAGCCAATACGGGGCAGGGGGCAGGTATGGCTACACCTTC.

Regarding this clonotype: A read error may account for a junction end that differs from germline. This chain connects TRBV12-3 or TRBV12-4 to TRBJ1-1; 9 bases are shared with TRBD1. The length of the CDR3 is 13 residues. In nucleotides, the CDR3 is TGTGCCACCGGACAGGGGATAAACACTGGAGCTTTCTTT. The encoded protein is CATGQGINTGAFF.

The CDR3 here is CASVLGGISYNEQFF. The CDR3 nucleotides read TGTGCCAGCGTCTTAGGGGGGATCTCCTACAATGAGCAGTTCTTC. The chain couples TRBV12-3 or TRBV12-4 to TRBJ2-1; TRBD1 or TRBD2 may be the D gene (6 bases each). V gave up 8 bases and J gave up 0 bases, with 14 bases separating them. The CDR3 has 15 amino acids.

The J gene is TRBJ1-2, the V gene TRBV9; D is ambiguous. Trimming left V 4 bases short and J 9 bases short, with 10 bases between. CDR3 length: 11 amino acids. Germline-derived CDR1 and CDR2 are SGDLS and YYNGEE. CDR3 protein: CASSRQTSYTF. The DNA of the CDR3 is TGTGCCAGCAGCCGGCAAACTAGCTACACCTTC.

Comments on this clonotype: At one end the junction does not follow the germline gene, possibly because of a read error. The V gene is TRBV19, the J gene TRBJ1-1, with no clear D. Germline CDR1 is LNHDA and CDR2 is SQIVND (reference sequence). The CDR3 extends over 15 amino acids. CDR3 sequence reads: CASSIEGRMNTEAFF. CDR3 bases: TGTGCCAGTAGTATAGAGGGCAGAATGAACACTGAAGCCTTCTTT.

About this clonotype itself: It may be a read error: a sequence one base away is much more abundant. The V and J genes are TRBV7-9 and TRBJ2-5, with D possibly called TRBD1 or TRBD2 (5 bases each). V lost 5 bases to trimming and J lost 9 bases, with 19 bases between them. Germline V gene lookup returns CDR1 SEHNR and CDR2 FQNEAQ (reference sequence). The CDR3 contains 14 residues. CDR3 nucleotides: TGTGCCAGCAGCAACCGGGACGGTCCTCGGGCCCAGTACTTC. Translated, it gives CASSNRDGPRAQYF.